These 30 T cell receptor beta chains came from one sample sequenced in a study of blood T cell repertoires in COVID-19. Assay used: immunoSEQ multiplex PCR; TCRdb lists only in-frame clones, some missing. The repertoire holds about 81,000 clones, 80% to 90% seen once, with around 1.2% in the top ten. The sequenced sample consisted of PBMCs or T cells enriched from blood (not recorded which). The receptors were gathered from a woman aged 45-59 years with acute COVID-19.

The V call is TRBV11-3, the J call TRBJ1-5; a weak D match, TRBD1 (5 bases). The CDR3 sequence is 13 residues long. Trimming shortened V by 1 base and J by 9 bases, and 10 bases separated the two germline ends. Per the germline V gene, CDR1 is SGHNT and CDR2 is YENEEA. The CDR3 DNA sequence: TGTGCCAGCAGCTTAGGCGGGGCGGCGCCCCAGCATTTT. This encodes CASSLGGAAPQHF.

V gene TRBV5-4 combines with J gene TRBJ2-7, with 9 bases that match TRBD1. CDR1 SGHNT and CDR2 YYREEE come from the germline V gene (reference sequence). This CDR3 has 17 residues. The V and J ends lost 5 bases and 0 bases, in that order; junction bases with no gene match: 12. CDR3 amino acids: CASSTGTGRPHSYEQYF. CDR3 nucleotides: TGTGCCAGCAGTACCGGGACAGGGAGGCCCCACTCCTACGAGCAGTACTTC. Variable domain in full (rest from reference TRBV5-4 and TRBJ2-7): ETGVTQSPTHLIKTRGQQVTLRCSSQSGHNTVSWYQQALGQGPQFIFQYYREEENGRGNFPPRFSGLQFPNYSSELNVNALELDDSALYLCASSTGTGRPHSYEQYFGPGTRLTVT.

This clone came up a few times. The chain employs TRBV6-5 and TRBJ2-7; TRBD1 agrees at 7 bases. V was pared by 10 bases and J by 4 bases, with 16 bases of the junction left unmatched. The CDR3 runs to 15 residues. Germline lookup yields CDR1 MNHEY and CDR2 SVGAGI. The CDR3 sequence is CATHPGGGMDYEQYF. Written as DNA, the CDR3 is TGTGCCACCCACCCAGGGGGTGGGATGGATTACGAGCAGTACTTC.

This rearrangement joins TRBV29-1 to TRBJ2-7; 7 nucleotides match TRBD1. CDR1 SQVTM and CDR2 ANQGSEA come from the germline V gene. The CDR3 is 17 residues long. The junction had 16 bases not matched to a gene; V was cut back by 5 bases and J by 0 bases. The CDR3 spells CSVQVTRGLADSYEQYF. Here the CDR3 DNA reads TGCAGCGTTCAGGTTACAAGGGGGCTCGCGGACTCCTACGAGCAGTACTTC.

The chain links TRBV7-2 to TRBJ2-5, with 8 bases matching TRBD2. Germline-derived CDR1 and CDR2 are SGHTA and FQGNSA. Losses at the gene ends were 1 base for V and 5 bases for J; bases not matched to a gene: 9. The CDR3 is 16 amino acids. The CDR3 nucleotides are TGTGCCAGCAGCTTAGGTGCAGCGGGAGTTCGTGAGACCCAGTACTTC. Translation: CASSLGAAGVRETQYF.

This chain links TRBV19 with TRBJ1-4, with TRBD1 matching 7 bases. Germline CDR1 is LNHDA and CDR2 is SQIVND (reference sequence). CDR3 length: 16 residues. The V and J ends lost 4 bases and 5 bases, in that order; junction bases with no gene match: 10. The CDR3 loop is CASSNRGGPTNEKLFF. CDR3 bases: TGTGCCAGTAGTAACAGGGGCGGCCCCACGAATGAAAAACTGTTTTTT. Together with reference TRBV19 and TRBJ1-4, the CDR3 gives the full variable domain: DGGITQSPKYLFRKEGQNVTLSCEQNLNHDAMYWYRQDPGQGLRLIYYSQIVNDFQKGDIAEGYSVSREKKESFPLTVTSAQKNPTAFYLCASSNRGGPTNEKLFFGSGTQLSVL.

In regard to this clone: At one end, the junction sequence differs from germline, possibly due to a read error. J is TRBJ2-4 and V is TRBV30, with a weak D call TRBD1 (6 bases). CDR3 length: 14 residues. Germline V gene data show CDR1 as GTSNPN and CDR2 as SVGIG (reference sequence). CDR3 nucleotide sequence: TGTGCCTGGAGGCCTATGGGGGCCAAAAGCATTCAGTACTTC. Encoded protein: CAWRPMGAKSIQYF. The variable domain in full, completed from reference TRBV30 and TRBJ2-4, reads SQTIHQWPATLVQPVGSPLSLECTVEGTSNPNLYWYRQAAGRGLQLLFYSVGIGQISSEVPQNLSASRPQDRQFILSSKKLLLSDSGFYLCAWRPMGAKSIQYFGAGTRLSVL.

The chain has TRBV28 and TRBJ2-7; 9 bases agree with TRBD1. V dropped 4 bases and J dropped 3; count of bases not matched to a gene: 1. This CDR3 comprises 13 residues. CDR1 and CDR2 (germline): MDHEN, SYDVKM. The CDR3 bases are TGTGCCAGCAGTTGGACAGGGGTCTACGAGCAGTACTTC. Its translation is CASSWTGVYEQYF.

V gene TRBV9 combines with J gene TRBJ2-1; 13 positions agree with TRBD2. V was clipped by 0 bases and J by 0 bases; unmatched bases: 9. Looked up from germline, CDR1 is SGDLS and CDR2 is YYNGEE. This CDR3 has 20 residues. This chain's CDR3 is CASSVGEGLAGVPSYNEQFF. CDR3 sequence (DNA): TGTGCCAGCAGCGTAGGCGAAGGACTAGCGGGAGTCCCCTCCTACAATGAGCAGTTCTTC.

The chain is built from TRBV25-1 and TRBJ1-1; 10 bases map to TRBD1. The V gene end was trimmed by 5 bases and the J gene end by 5 bases; junction bases not matched to a gene: 8. The CDR3 covers 15 residues. Germline V gene data show CDR1 as MGHDK and CDR2 as SYGVNS. DNA for the CDR3: TGTGCCAGCAGTTTGACAGGGGGCGCGTGGACTGAAGCTTTCTTT. Translated, it gives CASSLTGGAWTEAFF.

As DNA, the CDR3 is TGTGCCAGCAGTTCCGGGTTTGCTGAAGCTTTCTTT. This sequence encodes CASSSGFAEAFF. The V gene is TRBV12-3 or TRBV12-4, the J gene TRBJ1-1; no clear D. Deletions cut 4 bases from V and 6 bases from J, with 9 bases between. The CDR3 sequence is 12 residues long.

The gene calls are TRBV11-1 and TRBJ2-2; D is possibly TRBD1 (5 bases). The length of the CDR3 is 15 residues. Germline CDR1 is SGHAT and CDR2 is FQDESV (reference sequence). Trimming cost V 3 bases and J 4 bases, with 12 bases left between them. The CDR3 sequence is CASSLWQGRTGELFF. Here the CDR3 DNA reads TGTGCCAGCAGCTTGTGGCAGGGTCGCACCGGGGAGCTGTTTTTT.

The chain recombines TRBV28 with TRBJ1-1; TRBD1 might be the D (5 bases). The CDR3 totals 15 residues. Trimming removed 5 bases at V and 11 bases at J, with 24 bases between. Germline CDR1 is MDHEN and CDR2 is SYDVKM. The chain's CDR3 is CASSPQAPISPVAFF. DNA of the CDR3: TGTGCCAGCAGTCCACAGGCTCCCATTTCTCCCGTTGCTTTCTTT.

The gene calls are TRBV7-8 and TRBJ2-7, with D tentatively TRBD2 (5 bases). Germline V CDR1 and CDR2: SGHVS, FQNEAQ. Between the trimmed V and J ends, which lost 1 base and 7 bases, there was a span of 11 bases. The CDR3 runs to 13 residues. As DNA, the CDR3 is TGTGCCAGCAGCTTAGGGCCGGGCGGGGAGCAGTACTTC. Its translation: CASSLGPGGEQYF.

The J gene is TRBJ1-2, the V gene TRBV24-1; TRBD1 might be the D (6 bases). V lost 9 bases and J 4 bases, leaving 11 bases between the germline ends. The CDR3 runs 12 residues. Germline CDR1 KGHDR, CDR2 SFDVKD. CDR3: CATSQGSYGYTF. CDR3 coding DNA: TGTGCCACCTCTCAGGGGAGCTATGGCTACACCTTC.

The J gene is TRBJ2-5, the V gene TRBV5-1; TRBD2 matches 7 bases. V was pared by 4 bases and J by 7 bases, with 7 bases of the junction left unmatched. The CDR3 consists of 13 residues. CDR1 and CDR2 from the germline V gene are SGHRS and YFSETQ. The CDR3 loop is CASSVLGGGTQYF. CDR3 nucleotide sequence: TGCGCCAGCAGCGTCCTAGGCGGGGGGACCCAGTACTTC.

This chain links TRBV12-3 or TRBV12-4 with TRBJ2-7; D may be TRBD2 (5 bases). The CDR3 sequence is 13 residues long. V shed 3 bases and J shed 7 bases, with 13 bases lying between them. The CDR3 coding sequence is TGTGCCAGCAGTTTGAGGGAAGACTCGGAGCAGTACTTC. Translated, it gives CASSLREDSEQYF.

V is TRBV2 and J is TRBJ1-5; TRBD1 matches at 8 bases. The germline CDR1 and CDR2 sequences are SNHLY and FYNNEI. Trimming took 6 bases from V and 1 from J; bases not matched to a gene: 8. The CDR3 loop spans 16 amino acids. Here the CDR3 DNA reads TGTGCCAGCAGCGGTATAACAGGGGGGAGCAATCAGCCCCAGCATTTT. Protein sequence: CASSGITGGSNQPQHF.

The chain employs TRBV3-1 (or the pseudogene TRBV3-2) and TRBJ2-1, with TRBD2 identical over 11 bases. Germline assignment: CDR1 LGHDT and CDR2 YNNKEL (reference sequence). The CDR3 length is 16 residues. Trimming cost V 5 bases and J 3 bases; bases outside gene matches: 6. The chain's CDR3 is CASSKGLAAVYNEQFF. The CDR3 bases are TGTGCCAGCAGCAAGGGACTAGCGGCCGTCTACAATGAGCAGTTCTTC.

The chain couples TRBV7-2 to TRBJ2-7; D unclear. In germline, CDR1 is SGHTA, CDR2 FQGNSA. The CDR3 covers 16 residues. Deletions cut 2 bases from V and 1 base from J, with 15 bases between. CDR3 nucleotides: TGTGCCAGCAGCTTAAGCTCTAGTAGAATTTCCTACGAGCAGTACTTC. This codes for CASSLSSSRISYEQYF.

V and J are TRBV5-1 and TRBJ1-1; TRBD1 aligns across 7 bases. After removal of 6 bases from V and 0 bases from J, the junction contained 8 bases not matched to a gene. Per the germline V gene, CDR1 is SGHRS and CDR2 is YFSETQ. The CDR3 is 15 residues long. CDR3 DNA sequence: TGCGCCAGCAAACCCGGGACAGAAATGAACACTGAAGCTTTCTTT. Amino acid sequence: CASKPGTEMNTEAFF.

This chain connects TRBV10-1 to TRBJ2-3; the match to TRBD2 covers 7 bases. V was pared by 2 bases and J by 1 base, with 0 bases of the junction left unmatched. CDR3 length equals 14 residues. Per the germline V gene, CDR1 is WNHNN and CDR2 is SYGVQD (reference sequence). CDR3 nucleotides: TGCGCCAGCAGTGAGGCGGGGGGCACAGATACGCAGTATTTT. It yields the protein CASSEAGGTDTQYF.

The chain employs TRBV11-3 and TRBJ2-1, with a weak D call TRBD2 (6 bases). This CDR3 is built from 15 residues. CDR1 is SGHNT, CDR2 YENEEA, per germline. Trimming stripped 1 base from V and 8 bases from J, with 15 bases between. CDR3 loop: CASSLGVADTDEQFF. The DNA of the CDR3 is TGTGCCAGCAGCTTAGGGGTAGCGGACACGGATGAGCAGTTCTTC.

The J gene is TRBJ2-1, the V gene TRBV10-1; D unclear. CDR1 and CDR2 from the germline V gene are WNHNN and SYGVQD (reference sequence). This CDR3 contains 13 residues. Trimming stripped 7 bases from V and 0 bases from J, with 7 bases between. The DNA of the CDR3 is TGCGCCAGCACTACCGACTCCTACAATGAGCAGTTCTTC. Translated, it gives CASTTDSYNEQFF.

This clone was recorded only once. The chain carries TRBV28 and TRBJ1-2, with a tentative D call TRBD1 (6 bases). This CDR3 has 16 residues. V lost 3 bases and J 4 bases, leaving 18 bases between the germline ends. In germline, CDR1 is MDHEN, CDR2 SYDVKM. The CDR3 spells CASSLSWAGEGYGYTF. The CDR3 DNA reads as TGTGCCAGCAGTTTGTCTTGGGCAGGGGAAGGCTATGGCTACACCTTC.

The rearrangement joins TRBV27 to TRBJ1-4; 7 bases align to TRBD1. The V segment lost 5 bases and the J segment 8 bases; nucleotides outside the gene matches: 8. The length of the CDR3 is 14 residues. CDR1 and CDR2 (germline): MNHEY, SMNVEV (reference sequence). The CDR3 loop is CASSKTGQGEKLFF. In DNA, the CDR3 is TGTGCCAGCAGTAAGACAGGGCAGGGGGAAAAACTGTTTTTT. The whole variable domain, remainder taken from reference TRBV27 and TRBJ1-4, is EAQVTQNPRYLITVTGKKLTVTCSQNMNHEYMSWYRQDPGLGLRQIYYSMNVEVTDKGDVPEGYKVSRKEKRNFPLILESPSPNQTSLYFCASSKTGQGEKLFFGSGTQLSVL.

This sequence joins TRBV3-1 (or the pseudogene TRBV3-2) and TRBJ2-2, with D unclear. The CDR3 covers 16 residues. V gave up 0 bases and J gave up 2 bases, with 10 bases separating them. Germline assignment: CDR1 LGHDT and CDR2 YNNKEL (reference sequence). As DNA, the CDR3 is TGTGCCAGCAGCCAAGAGTCTAATCGCAACACCGGGGAGCTGTTTTTT. Translating it yields CASSQESNRNTGELFF.

The V gene is TRBV19, the J gene TRBJ2-3, with 7 nucleotides matching TRBD2. Germline assignment: CDR1 LNHDA and CDR2 SQIVND (reference sequence). The V segment lost 4 bases and the J segment 6 bases; nucleotides outside the gene matches: 7. The CDR3 spans 14 residues. CDR3 protein: CASSSRDYIDTQYF. The CDR3 DNA reads TGTGCCAGTAGTAGCCGGGACTATATTGATACGCAGTATTTT.

This chain joins TRBV27 and TRBJ2-1, with 8 bases that match TRBD2. V was clipped by 2 bases and J by 6 bases; unmatched bases: 0. Germline CDR1 MNHEY, CDR2 SMNVEV (reference sequence). The CDR3 is made up of 13 amino acids. The CDR3 DNA is TGTGCCAGCAGTTTAAGCGGGAGCAATGAGCAGTTCTTC. Amino acids: CASSLSGSNEQFF.

The rearrangement uses TRBV18 and TRBJ2-6; 9 bases are shared with TRBD2. Germline CDR1 is KGHSH and CDR2 is LQKENI. The CDR3 spans 18 residues. Germline trimming cut 1 base from V and 0 bases from J; bases unmatched to any gene: 4. CDR3 coding DNA: TGTGCCAGCTCACCACAAAGCGGGAGGTTCTCTGGGGCCAACGTCCTGACTTTC. It is translated as CASSPQSGRFSGANVLTF.